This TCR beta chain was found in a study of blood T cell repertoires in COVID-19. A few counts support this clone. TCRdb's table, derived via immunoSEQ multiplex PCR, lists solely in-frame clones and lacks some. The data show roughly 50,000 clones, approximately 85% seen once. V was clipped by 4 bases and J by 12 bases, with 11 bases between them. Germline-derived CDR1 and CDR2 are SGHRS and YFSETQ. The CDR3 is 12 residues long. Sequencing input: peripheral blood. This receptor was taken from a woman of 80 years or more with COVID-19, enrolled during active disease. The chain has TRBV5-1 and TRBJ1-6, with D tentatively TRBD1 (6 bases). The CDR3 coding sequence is TGCGCCAGCAGCCCTGAACAGGGACCCCTCCACTTT. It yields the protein CASSPEQGPLHF.